Below, 5 T cell receptor beta chains from the same sample are listed, as sequenced in a study of blood T cell repertoires in COVID-19. Here immunoSEQ multiplex PCR was the method, and the copy in TCRdb shows in-frame clones only, minus some. This sample has about 130,000 clones, with more than 75% found just once. Sequencing was performed on peripheral blood. The origin of the receptors is a human donor in a cohort sampled during active COVID-19.

The chain carries TRBV13 and TRBJ2-7; the D is unclear. V lost 5 bases and J lost 1, with 9 bases in between. In germline, CDR1 is PRHDT, CDR2 FYEKMQ (reference sequence). CDR3 length: 13 residues. The CDR3 loop reads CASSPRSSYEQYF. CDR3 coding DNA: TGTGCCAGCAGCCCCCGGTCGTCCTACGAGCAGTACTTC.

This rearrangement joins TRBV21-1 to TRBJ2-5; TRBD2, the table's D call, lacks a check against the DNA. TRBV21-1 represents a pseudogene. The CDR3 covers 15 residues. Written as DNA, the CDR3 is TGTGCCAGCAGCAAAGAGATAGGAGGGGCGGAGACCCAGTACTTC. Translating it yields CASSKEIGGAETQYF.

This chain uses TRBV4-3 with TRBJ2-1; D gene unclear. The V end lost 1 base, the J end lost 2 bases, and 9 bases lay between the germline ends. The CDR3 sequence is 15 residues long. The germline gives CDR1 LGHNA, CDR2 YSLEER. DNA of the CDR3: TGCGCCAGCAGCCAAGCGGGTCGTACCTACAATGAGCAGTTCTTC. This translates into CASSQAGRTYNEQFF.

The rearrangement uses TRBV9 and TRBJ2-7; 9 bases are a match to TRBD2. Germline trimming cut 2 bases from V and 6 bases from J; bases unmatched to any gene: 6. The CDR3 spans 14 residues. Germline CDR1 and CDR2: SGDLS and YYNGEE. Here the CDR3 reads CASSVSGSLLEQYF. The CDR3 nucleotides read TGTGCCAGCAGCGTTAGCGGGAGTCTGCTCGAGCAGTACTTC.

The chain combines TRBV27 with TRBJ1-4; 8 bases are a match to TRBD1. The CDR3 has 15 amino acids. Germline CDR1 and CDR2: MNHEY and SMNVEV (reference sequence). V was clipped by 6 bases and J by 3 bases; unmatched bases: 6. The CDR3 bases are TGTGCCAGCAGCCCACAGGGGGTGCCTAATGAAAAACTGTTTTTT. This sequence encodes CASSPQGVPNEKLFF.